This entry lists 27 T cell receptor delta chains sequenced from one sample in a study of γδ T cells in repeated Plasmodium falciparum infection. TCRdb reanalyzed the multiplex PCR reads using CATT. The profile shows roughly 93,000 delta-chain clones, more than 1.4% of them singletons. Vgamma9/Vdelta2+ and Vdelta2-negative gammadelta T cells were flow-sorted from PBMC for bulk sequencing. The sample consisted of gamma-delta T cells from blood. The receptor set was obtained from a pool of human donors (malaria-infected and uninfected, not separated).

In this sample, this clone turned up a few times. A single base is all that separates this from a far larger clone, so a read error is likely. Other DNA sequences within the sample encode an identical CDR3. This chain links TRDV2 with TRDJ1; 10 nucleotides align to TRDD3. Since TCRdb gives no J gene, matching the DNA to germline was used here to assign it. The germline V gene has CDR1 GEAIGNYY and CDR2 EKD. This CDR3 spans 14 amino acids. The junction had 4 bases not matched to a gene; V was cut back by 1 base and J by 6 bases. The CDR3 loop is CACDTLGDRNKLIF. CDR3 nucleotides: TGTGCCTGTGACACACTGGGGGATCGGAATAAACTCATCTTT.

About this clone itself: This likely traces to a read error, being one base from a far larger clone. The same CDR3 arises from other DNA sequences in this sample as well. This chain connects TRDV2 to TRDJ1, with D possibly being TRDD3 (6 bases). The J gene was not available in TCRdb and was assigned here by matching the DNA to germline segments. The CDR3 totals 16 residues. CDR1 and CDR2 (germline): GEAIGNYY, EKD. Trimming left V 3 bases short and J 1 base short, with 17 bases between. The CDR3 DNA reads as TGTGCCTGTGACGGCGTACTGGGACAGGGCACCGATAAACTCATCTTT. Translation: CACDGVLGQGTDKLIF.

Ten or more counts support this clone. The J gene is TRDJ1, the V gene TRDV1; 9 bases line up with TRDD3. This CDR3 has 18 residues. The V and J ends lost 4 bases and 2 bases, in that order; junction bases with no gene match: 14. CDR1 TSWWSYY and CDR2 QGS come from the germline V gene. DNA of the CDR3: TGTGCTCTTGGGGGACCTACGGACTGGGGGACGTATACCGATAAACTCATCTTT. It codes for CALGGPTDWGTYTDKLIF.

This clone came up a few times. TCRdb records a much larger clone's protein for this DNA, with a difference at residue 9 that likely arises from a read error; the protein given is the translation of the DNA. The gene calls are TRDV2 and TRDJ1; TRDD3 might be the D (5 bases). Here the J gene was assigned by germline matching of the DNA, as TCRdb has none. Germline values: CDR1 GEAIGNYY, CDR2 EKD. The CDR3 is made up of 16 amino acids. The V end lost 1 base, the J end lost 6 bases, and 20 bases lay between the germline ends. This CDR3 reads CACDTGLLAMGYKLIF. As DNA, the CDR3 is TGTGCCTGTGACACGGGCTTACTGGCCATGGGATATAAACTCATCTTT.

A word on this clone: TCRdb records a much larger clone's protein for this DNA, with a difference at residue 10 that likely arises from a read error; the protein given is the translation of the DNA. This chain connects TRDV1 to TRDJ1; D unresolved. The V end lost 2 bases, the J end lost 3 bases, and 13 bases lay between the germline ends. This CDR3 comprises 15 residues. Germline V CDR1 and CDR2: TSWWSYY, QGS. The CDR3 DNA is TGTGCTCTTGGGGAAGCCTCCTCTTACCCCGATAAACTCATCTTT. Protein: CALGEASSYPDKLIF.

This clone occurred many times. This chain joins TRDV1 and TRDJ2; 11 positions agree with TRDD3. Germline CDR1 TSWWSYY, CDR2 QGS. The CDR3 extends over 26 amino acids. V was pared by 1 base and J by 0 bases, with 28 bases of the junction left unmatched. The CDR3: CALGEPFLGAMYWGIRAGALTAQLFF. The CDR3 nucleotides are TGTGCTCTTGGGGAACCGTTCCTAGGAGCCATGTACTGGGGGATAAGGGCAGGGGCTTTGACAGCACAACTCTTCTTT.

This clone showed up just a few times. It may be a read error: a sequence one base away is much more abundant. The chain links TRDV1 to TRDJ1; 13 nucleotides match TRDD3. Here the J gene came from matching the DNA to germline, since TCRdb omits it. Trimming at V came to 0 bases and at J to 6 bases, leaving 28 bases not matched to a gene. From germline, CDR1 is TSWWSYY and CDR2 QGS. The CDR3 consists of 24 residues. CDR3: CALGELDKALATSYWGIRRYKLIF. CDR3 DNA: TGTGCTCTTGGGGAACTAGATAAGGCCTTAGCTACATCGTACTGGGGGATACGCCGTTATAAACTCATCTTT.

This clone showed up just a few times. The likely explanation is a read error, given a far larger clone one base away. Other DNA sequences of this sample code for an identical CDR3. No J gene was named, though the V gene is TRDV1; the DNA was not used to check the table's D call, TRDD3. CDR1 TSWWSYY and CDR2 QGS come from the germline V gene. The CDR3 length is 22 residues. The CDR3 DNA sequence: TGTGCTCTTGGGGACGCTCTTCTTACCGCAGAAACTGGGGGATTCTTCACCGATAAACTCATTTTT. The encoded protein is CALGDALLTAETGGFFTDKLIF.

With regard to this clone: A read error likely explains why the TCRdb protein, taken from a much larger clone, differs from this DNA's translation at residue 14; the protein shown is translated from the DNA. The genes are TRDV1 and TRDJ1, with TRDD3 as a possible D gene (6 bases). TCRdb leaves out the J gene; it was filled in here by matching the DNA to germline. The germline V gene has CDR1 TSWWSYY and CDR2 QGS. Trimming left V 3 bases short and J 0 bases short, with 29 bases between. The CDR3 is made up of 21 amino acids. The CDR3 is CALGEAVILRLGGPYTDKLIF. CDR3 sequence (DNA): TGTGCTCTTGGGGAGGCTGTCATACTACGACTGGGAGGACCTTACACCGATAAACTCATCTTT.

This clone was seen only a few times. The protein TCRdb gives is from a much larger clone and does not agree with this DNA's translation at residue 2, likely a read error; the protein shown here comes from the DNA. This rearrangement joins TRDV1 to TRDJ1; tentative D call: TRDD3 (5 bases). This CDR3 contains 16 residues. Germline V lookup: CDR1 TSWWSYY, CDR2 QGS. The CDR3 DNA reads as TGTTCTCTTGGGGAACGGGGCTTCTCGGGGACCGATAAACTCATCTTT. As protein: CSLGERGFSGTDKLIF.

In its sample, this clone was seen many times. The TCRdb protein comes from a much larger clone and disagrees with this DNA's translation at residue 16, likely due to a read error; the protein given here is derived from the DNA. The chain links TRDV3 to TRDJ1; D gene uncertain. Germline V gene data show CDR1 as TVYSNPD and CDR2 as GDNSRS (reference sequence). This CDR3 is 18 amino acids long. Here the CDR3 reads CAFMDSRSAERRADKPIF. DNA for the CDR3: TGTGCCTTTATGGATTCGAGGAGCGCCGAGCGCAGGGCCGATAAACCCATCTTT.

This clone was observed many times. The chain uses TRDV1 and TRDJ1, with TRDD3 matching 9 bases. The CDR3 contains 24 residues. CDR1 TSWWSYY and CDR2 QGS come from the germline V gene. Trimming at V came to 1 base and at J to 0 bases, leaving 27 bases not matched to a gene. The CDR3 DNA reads TGTGCTCTTGGGGAACCTTACCCCCTTTTGAGTACTGGGGGAGCGCCCCTGTACACCGATAAACTCATCTTT. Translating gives CALGEPYPLLSTGGAPLYTDKLIF.

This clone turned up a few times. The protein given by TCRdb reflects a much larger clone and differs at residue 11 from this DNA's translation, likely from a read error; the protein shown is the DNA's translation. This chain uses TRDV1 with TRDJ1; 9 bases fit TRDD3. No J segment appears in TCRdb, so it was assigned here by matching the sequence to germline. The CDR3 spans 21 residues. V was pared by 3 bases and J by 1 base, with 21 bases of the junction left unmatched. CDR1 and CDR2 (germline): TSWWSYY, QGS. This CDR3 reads CALGDPKPSLRWGIITDKLIF. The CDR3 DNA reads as TGTGCTCTTGGGGATCCCAAACCTTCCCTACGCTGGGGGATCATCACCGATAAACTCATCTTT.

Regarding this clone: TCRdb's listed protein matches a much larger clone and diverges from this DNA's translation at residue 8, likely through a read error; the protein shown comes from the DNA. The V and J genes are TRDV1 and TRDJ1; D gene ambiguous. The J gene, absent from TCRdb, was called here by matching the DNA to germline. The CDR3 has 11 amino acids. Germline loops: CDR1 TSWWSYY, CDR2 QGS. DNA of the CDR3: TGTGCTCTCCTAGGAAGCGATAGACTCATCTTT. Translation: CALLGSDRLIF.

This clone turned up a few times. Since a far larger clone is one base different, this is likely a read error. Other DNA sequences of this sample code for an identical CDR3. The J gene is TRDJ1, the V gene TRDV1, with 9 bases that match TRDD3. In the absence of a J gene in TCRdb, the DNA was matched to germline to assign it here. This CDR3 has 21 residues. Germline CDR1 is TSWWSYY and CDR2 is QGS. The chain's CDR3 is CALGELNNIYNLLGDREKLIF. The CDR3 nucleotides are TGTGCCCTTGGGGAACTTAATAATATTTATAATCTCCTGGGGGATCGGGAAAAACTCATCTTT.

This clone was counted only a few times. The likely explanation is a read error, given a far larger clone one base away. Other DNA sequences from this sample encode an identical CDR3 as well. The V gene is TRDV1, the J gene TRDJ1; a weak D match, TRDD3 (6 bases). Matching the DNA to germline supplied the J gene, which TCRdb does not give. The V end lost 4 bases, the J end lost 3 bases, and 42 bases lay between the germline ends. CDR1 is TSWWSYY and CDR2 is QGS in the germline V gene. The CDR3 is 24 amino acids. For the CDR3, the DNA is TGTGCTCTTGGGGGCCGAGCCCAGGGTTACAACCTCGTACTGGGTCTCCCCTTCGCCGATAAACTCATCTTT. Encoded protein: CALGGRAQGYNLVLGLPFADKLIF.

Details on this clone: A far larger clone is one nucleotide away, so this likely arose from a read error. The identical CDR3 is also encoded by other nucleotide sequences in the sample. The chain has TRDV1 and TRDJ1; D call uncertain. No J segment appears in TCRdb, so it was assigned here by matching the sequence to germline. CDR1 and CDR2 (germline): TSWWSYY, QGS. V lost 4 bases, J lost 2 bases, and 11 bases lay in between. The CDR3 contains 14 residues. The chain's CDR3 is CALGGPGDTDKLIF. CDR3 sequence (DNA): TGTGCTCTTGGGGGTCCTGGTGATACCGATAAACTCATCTTT.

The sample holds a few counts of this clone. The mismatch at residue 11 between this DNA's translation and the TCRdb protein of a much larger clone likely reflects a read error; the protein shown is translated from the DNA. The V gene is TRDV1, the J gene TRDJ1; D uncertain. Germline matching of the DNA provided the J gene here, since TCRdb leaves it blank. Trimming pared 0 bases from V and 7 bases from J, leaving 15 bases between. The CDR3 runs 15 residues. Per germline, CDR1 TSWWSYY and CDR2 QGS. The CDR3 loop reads CALGELREPGGKLIF. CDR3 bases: TGTGCTCTTGGGGAACTAAGAGAACCTGGCGGTAAACTCATCTTT.

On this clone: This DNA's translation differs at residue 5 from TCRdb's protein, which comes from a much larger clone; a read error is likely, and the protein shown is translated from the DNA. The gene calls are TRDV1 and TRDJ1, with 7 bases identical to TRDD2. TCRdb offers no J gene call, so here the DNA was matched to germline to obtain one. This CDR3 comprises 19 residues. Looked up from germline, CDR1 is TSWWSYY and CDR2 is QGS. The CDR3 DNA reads TGTGCTCTTGGGAAACTTCCGGCCTTCCTTTCCCCATACACCGATAAACTCATCTTT. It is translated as CALGKLPAFLSPYTDKLIF.

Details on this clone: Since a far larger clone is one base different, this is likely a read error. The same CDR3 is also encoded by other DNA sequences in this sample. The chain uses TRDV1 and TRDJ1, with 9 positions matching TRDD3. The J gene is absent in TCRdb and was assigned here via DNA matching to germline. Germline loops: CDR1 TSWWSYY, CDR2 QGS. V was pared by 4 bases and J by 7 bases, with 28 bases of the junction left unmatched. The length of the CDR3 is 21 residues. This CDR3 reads CALGVRRFPSLLAGGIPKLIF. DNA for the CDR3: TGTGCTCTTGGGGTACGGAGGTTCCCCAGCCTACTAGCAGGGGGGATACCTAAACTCATCTTT.

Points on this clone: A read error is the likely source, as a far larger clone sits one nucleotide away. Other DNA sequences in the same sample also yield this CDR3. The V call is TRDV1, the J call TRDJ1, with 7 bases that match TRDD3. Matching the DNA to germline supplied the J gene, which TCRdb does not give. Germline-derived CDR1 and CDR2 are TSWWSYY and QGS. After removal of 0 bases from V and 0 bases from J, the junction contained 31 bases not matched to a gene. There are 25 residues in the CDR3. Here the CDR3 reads CALGELCSPSDFAGYGRGYTDKLIF. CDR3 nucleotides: TGTGCTCTTGGGGAACTATGCTCCCCTTCAGATTTTGCAGGATACGGCCGGGGGTACACCGATAAACTCATCTTT.

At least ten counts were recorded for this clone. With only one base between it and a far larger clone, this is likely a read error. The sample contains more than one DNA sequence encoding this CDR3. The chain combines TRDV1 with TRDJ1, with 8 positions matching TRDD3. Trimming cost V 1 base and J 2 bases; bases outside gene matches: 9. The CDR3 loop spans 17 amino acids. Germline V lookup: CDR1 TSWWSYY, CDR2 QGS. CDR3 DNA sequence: TGTGCTCTTGGGGAACGGCCCCCGGGGGATATAACCGATAAACTCATCTTT. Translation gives CALGERPPGDITDKLIF.

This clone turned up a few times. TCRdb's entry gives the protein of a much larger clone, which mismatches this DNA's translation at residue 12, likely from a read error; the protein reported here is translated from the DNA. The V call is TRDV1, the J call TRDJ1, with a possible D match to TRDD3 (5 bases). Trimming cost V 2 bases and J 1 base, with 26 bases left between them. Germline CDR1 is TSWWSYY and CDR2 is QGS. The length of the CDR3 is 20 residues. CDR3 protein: CALGEWGTPTDSPGTDKLIF. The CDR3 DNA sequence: TGTGCTCTTGGGGAATGGGGTACTCCGACGGATAGCCCCGGCACCGATAAACTCATCTTT.

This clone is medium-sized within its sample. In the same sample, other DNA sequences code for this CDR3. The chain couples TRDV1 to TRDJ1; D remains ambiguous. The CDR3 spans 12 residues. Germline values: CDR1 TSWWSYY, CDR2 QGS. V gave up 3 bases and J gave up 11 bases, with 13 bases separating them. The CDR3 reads CALGETQSRLIF. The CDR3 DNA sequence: TGTGCTCTTGGGGAGACCCAGAGTAGGCTCATCTTT.

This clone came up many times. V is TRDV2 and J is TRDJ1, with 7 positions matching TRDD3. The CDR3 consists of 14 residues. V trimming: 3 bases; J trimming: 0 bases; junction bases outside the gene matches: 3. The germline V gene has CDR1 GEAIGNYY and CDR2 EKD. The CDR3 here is CACDWGTDTDKLIF. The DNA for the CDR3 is TGTGCCTGTGACTGGGGGACCGACACCGATAAACTCATCTTT.

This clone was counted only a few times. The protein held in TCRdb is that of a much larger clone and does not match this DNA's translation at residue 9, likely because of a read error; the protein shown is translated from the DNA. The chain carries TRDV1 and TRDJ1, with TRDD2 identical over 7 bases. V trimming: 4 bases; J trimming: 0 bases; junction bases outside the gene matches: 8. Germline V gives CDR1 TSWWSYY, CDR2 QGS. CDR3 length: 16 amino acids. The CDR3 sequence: CALGGLPWSYTDKLIF. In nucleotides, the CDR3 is TGTGCTCTTGGGGGCCTTCCTTGGTCTTACACCGATAAACTCATCTTT.

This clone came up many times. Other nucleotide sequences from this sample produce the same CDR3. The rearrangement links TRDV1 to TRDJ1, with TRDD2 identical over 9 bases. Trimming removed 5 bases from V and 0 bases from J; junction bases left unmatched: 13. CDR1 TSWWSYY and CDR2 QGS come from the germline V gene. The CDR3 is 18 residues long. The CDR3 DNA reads TGTGCTCTTGGGTTACACCCTTCCTACGGTCCCTACACCGATAAACTCATCTTT. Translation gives CALGLHPSYGPYTDKLIF.